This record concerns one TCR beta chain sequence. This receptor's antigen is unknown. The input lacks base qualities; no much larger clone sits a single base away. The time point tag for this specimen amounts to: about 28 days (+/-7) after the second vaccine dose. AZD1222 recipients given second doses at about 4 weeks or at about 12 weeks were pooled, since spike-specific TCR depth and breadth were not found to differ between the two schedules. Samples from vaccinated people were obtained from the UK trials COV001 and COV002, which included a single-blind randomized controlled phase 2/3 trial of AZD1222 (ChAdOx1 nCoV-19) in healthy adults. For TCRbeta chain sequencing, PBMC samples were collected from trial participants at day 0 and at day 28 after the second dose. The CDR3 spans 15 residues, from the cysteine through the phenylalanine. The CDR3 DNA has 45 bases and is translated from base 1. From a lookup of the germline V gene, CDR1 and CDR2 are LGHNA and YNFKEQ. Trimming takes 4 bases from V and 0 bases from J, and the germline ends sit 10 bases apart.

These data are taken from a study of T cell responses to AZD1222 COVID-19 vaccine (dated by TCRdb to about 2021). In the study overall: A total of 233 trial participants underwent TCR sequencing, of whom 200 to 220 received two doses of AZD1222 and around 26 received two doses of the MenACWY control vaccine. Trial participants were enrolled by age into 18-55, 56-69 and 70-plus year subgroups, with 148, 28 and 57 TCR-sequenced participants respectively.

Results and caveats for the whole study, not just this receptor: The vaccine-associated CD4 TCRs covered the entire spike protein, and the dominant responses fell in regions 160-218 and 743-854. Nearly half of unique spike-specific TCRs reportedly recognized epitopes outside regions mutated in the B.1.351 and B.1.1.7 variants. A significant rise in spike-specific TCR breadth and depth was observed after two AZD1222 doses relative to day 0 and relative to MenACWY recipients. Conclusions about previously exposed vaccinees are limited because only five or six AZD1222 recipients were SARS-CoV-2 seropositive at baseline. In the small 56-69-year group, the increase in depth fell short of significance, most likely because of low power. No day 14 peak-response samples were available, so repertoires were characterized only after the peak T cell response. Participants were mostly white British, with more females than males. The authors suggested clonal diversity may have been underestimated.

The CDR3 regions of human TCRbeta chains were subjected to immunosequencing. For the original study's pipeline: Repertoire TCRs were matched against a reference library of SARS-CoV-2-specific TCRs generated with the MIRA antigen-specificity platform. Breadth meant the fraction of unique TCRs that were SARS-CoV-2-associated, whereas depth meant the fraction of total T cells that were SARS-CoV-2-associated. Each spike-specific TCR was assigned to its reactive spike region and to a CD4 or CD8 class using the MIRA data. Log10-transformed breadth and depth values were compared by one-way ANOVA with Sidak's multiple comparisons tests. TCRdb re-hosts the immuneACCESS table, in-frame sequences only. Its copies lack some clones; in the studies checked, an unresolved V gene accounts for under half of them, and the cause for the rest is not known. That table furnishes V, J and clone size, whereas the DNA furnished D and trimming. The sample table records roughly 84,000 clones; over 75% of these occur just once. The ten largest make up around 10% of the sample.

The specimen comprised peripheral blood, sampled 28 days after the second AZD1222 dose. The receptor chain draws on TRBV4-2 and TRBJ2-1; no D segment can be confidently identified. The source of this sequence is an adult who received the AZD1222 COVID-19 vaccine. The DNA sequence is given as TGTGCCAGCAGCCTAGGTTCATACTCCTACAATGAGCAGTTCTTC. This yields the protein CASSLGSYSYNEQFF.